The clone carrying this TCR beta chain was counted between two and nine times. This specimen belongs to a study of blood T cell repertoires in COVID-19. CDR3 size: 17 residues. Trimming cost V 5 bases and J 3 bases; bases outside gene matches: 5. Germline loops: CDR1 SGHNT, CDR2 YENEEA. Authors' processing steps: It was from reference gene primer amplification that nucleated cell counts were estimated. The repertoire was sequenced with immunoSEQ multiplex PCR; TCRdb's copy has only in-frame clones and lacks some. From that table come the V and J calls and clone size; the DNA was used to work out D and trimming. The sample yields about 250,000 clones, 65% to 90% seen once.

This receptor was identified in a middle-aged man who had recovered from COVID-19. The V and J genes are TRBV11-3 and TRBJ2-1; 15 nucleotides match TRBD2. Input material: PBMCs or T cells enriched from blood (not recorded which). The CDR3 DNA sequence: TGTGCCAGCAGCCCAGGACTAGCGGGGGGGGTCTACAATGAGCAGTTCTTC. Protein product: CASSPGLAGGVYNEQFF.